This TCR beta chain was identified in a study of response to subunit inactivated influenza vaccine. Trimming took 6 bases from V and 6 from J, leaving 19 bases between them. Germline lookup yields CDR1 MDHEN and CDR2 SYDVKM. There are 15 residues in the CDR3. Broader study findings: It was suggested by the authors that few new T cells are recruited by each seasonal influenza vaccination.

TCRdb reanalysed the RT-PCR reads using MiXCR and keeps one entry per CDR3 protein. The sample includes 490,000 or so distinct CDR3 sequences, less than 8% of them seen just once. Comment on this clonotype: Its antigen is unidentified.

The source is a man aged 45-69 years who received an inactivated influenza vaccine. Sequenced here: PBMCs from blood, sampled around 25 months after vaccination. This rearrangement joins TRBV28 to TRBJ2-3; D perhaps matches TRBD2 (5 bases). CDR3 sequence (DNA): TGTGCCAGCAGCCCGGCCAGCGGTGACGGGGATACGCAGTATTTT. Protein product: CASSPASGDGDTQYF.